These T cell receptor beta chains were read from a single sample in a study of blood T cell repertoires in COVID-19. The method was immunoSEQ multiplex PCR; TCRdb's version includes in-frame clones alone and lacks a portion of them. The repertoire includes 65,000 to 85,000 clones, roughly 90% of them detected once, and less than 8.5% sits in the top ten. Material: peripheral blood. Every receptor here comes from a human donor in a cohort sampled during active COVID-19. CDR3s include the opening cysteine and the closing phenylalanine or tryptophan. The D gene is left open where the match is weak. A row's size may be missing; if present it is once, few, many or a size class.

clone_size	v_call	d_call	j_call	cdr3_nt	cdr3_aa
-	TRBV11-3	TRBD1	TRBJ1-1	TGTGCCAGCACGCGACAGGGGGCGGACACTGAAGCTTTCTTT	CASTRQGADTEAFF
-	TRBV6-2/TRBV6-3	TRBD1	TRBJ1-1	TGTGCCAGCAGTTACGTACAGGGGGCGGCGAACACTGAAGCTTTCTTT	CASSYVQGAANTEAFF
few	TRBV7-9	-	TRBJ1-2	TGTGCCAGCATCTATGGGGAGAGATTATCCTTC	CASIYGERLSF
-	TRBV5-3	-	TRBJ2-7	TGTGCCAGAACCCCTTGGGCAGCTGCTACGATCGAGCAGTACTTC	CARTPWAAATIEQYF
once	TRBV7-9	TRBD2	TRBJ2-5	TGTGCCAGCAGCCCACTAGCGGGGGGGCTCGGGGAGACCCAGTACTTC	CASSPLAGGLGETQYF
-	TRBV4-1	TRBD2	TRBJ2-5	TGCGCCAGCAGCCAACAGGGGACTAGGCAAGAGACCCAGTACTTC	CASSQQGTRQETQYF
-	TRBV19	-	TRBJ1-1	TGTGCCAGTCACCGCAGGGTTGGGAACACTGAAGCTTTCTTT	CASHRRVGNTEAFF
-	TRBV11-3	TRBD2	TRBJ2-2	TGTGCCAGCAGCGTAGCCCCTCTAAGCGGGGGGGATTATACCGGGGAGCTGTTTTTT	CASSVAPLSGGDYTGELFF
-	TRBV6-5	-	TRBJ2-7	TGTGCCAGCACCGCCCCCGGGGGGCAGCAGTACTTC	CASTAPGGQQYF
-	TRBV5-4	TRBD2	TRBJ2-3	TGTGCCAGCAGCCTTCGACTAGCGGGGGGGCAAGATACGCAGTATTTT	CASSLRLAGGQDTQYF